The clone carrying this T cell receptor (beta chain) was seen more than once but under ten times. The sample belongs to a study of T cells in Graves' hyperthyroidism and ophthalmopathy. Study-level background: Upon initial diagnosis and before any treatment, peripheral blood was collected.

RNA transcripts gave rise to amplified TCR beta CDR3 regions. HTBI primers were used for first-round RT-PCR of the TCR CDR3. TCRdb redid the calling of the multiplex PCR reads with MiXCR, one entry per CDR3 protein. The data show approximately 360,000 distinct CDR3 sequences, 20% to 25% seen once. Stable hyperthyroidism: no ophthalmopathy progression over 18 months of follow-up. Lactation, pregnancy, other autoimmune disease or uncontrolled infection excluded patients. Diagnoses rested on clinical symptoms, serum thyroxine and TRAb, thyroid ultrasound and orbital computed tomography. Trimming cost V 7 bases and J 2 bases, with 9 bases left between them. The CDR3 spans 13 residues. Germline V gene data show CDR1 as SQVTM and CDR2 as ANQGSEA.

This chain uses TRBV29-1 with TRBJ2-6; D is perhaps TRBD1 (5 bases). The receptor was derived from a man between 45 and 60 years old with Graves' hyperthyroidism. Sequencing was performed on blood. The CDR3 sequence is CSDRKAGANVLTF. As DNA, the CDR3 is TGCAGCGACAGGAAGGCTGGGGCCAACGTCCTGACTTTC.